Presented here are 9 T cell receptor beta chains from one specimen sequenced in a study of neurological immune-mediated disorders. TCRdb re-called the 5' RACE reads through MiXCR, storing one row per CDR3 protein. This sample has roughly 30,000 distinct CDR3 sequences, with under 7% found just once. Sequences were obtained from PBMCs. These TCRs come from a woman in her forties or fifties in good health.

This clonotype has at least ten counts. The chain has TRBV4-3 and TRBJ2-7; a possible D gene is TRBD1 (6 bases). Germline V CDR1 and CDR2: LGHNA, YSLEER. The ends were cut back, 3 bases at V and 3 bases at J, with 9 bases in the middle. The CDR3 contains 13 residues. CDR3: CASSQGAGYEQYF. In nucleotides, the CDR3 is TGCGCCAGCAGCCAGGGGGCTGGCTACGAGCAGTACTTC.

This clonotype was seen at least ten times. The chain combines TRBV6-5 with TRBJ1-3, with a weak D call TRBD1 (5 bases). V lost 7 bases to trimming and J lost 1 base, with 14 bases between them. The CDR3 spans 15 residues. The germline gives CDR1 MNHEY, CDR2 SVGAGI. Here the CDR3 reads CASTRQSTSGNTIYF. The CDR3 nucleotides are TGTGCCAGCACAAGACAGTCGACGTCTGGAAACACCATATATTTT.

The chain links TRBV6-6 to TRBJ2-7, with a tentative D call TRBD1 (6 bases). V lost 8 bases, J lost 4 bases, and 12 bases lay in between. The V gene's germline CDR1 is MNHNY and CDR2 SVGAGI (reference sequence). CDR3 length: 12 amino acids. CDR3 region: CASGRGTYEQYF. CDR3 DNA: TGTGCCAGCGGCAGGGGAACGTACGAGCAGTACTTC.

This clonotype was detected ten times or more. The V and J genes are TRBV9 and TRBJ2-7; 8 bases agree with TRBD2. This CDR3 has 15 residues. Germline lookup yields CDR1 SGDLS and CDR2 YYNGEE. V shed 4 bases, J shed 0 bases, and the junction held 6 bases outside the gene matches. This CDR3 is CASSSTTSGSYEQYF. The DNA of the CDR3 is TGTGCCAGCAGCTCGACCACTAGCGGCTCCTACGAGCAGTACTTC. Complete variable domain (other parts from reference TRBV9 and TRBJ2-7): DSGVTQTPKHLITATGQRVTLRCSPRSGDLSVYWYQQSLDQGLQFLIQYYNGEERAKGNILERFSAQQFPDLHSELNLSSLELGDSALYFCASSSTTSGSYEQYFGPGTRLTVT.

This clonotype was observed many times. The V gene is TRBV20-1, the J gene TRBJ2-5; 7 bases are a match to TRBD2. Trimming removed 1 base from V and 1 base from J; junction bases left unmatched: 18. Germline values: CDR1 DFQATT, CDR2 SNEGSKA (reference sequence). The CDR3 sequence is 19 residues long. CDR3 DNA sequence: TGCAGTGCTAGAGTCCTACCCGGGACTAACATTCCGGGCCAAGAGACCCAGTACTTC. It specifies CSARVLPGTNIPGQETQYF.

This clonotype came up many times. V and J are TRBV7-7 and TRBJ2-5, with TRBD2 identical over 13 bases. The CDR3 covers 17 residues. Germline V CDR1 and CDR2: SSHAT, FNYEAQ (reference sequence). After removal of 5 bases from V and 5 bases from J, the junction contained 11 bases not matched to a gene. CDR3 sequence (DNA): TGTGCCAGCAGCGCCACTAGCGGGAGGGCCCCTCAGGAGACCCAGTACTTC. Translated: CASSATSGRAPQETQYF.

In this sample, this clonotype turned up many times. The rearrangement uses TRBV11-2 and TRBJ2-7; the match to TRBD2 covers 11 bases. V shed 9 bases and J 2 bases; nucleotides not matched to a gene: 6. Germline assignment: CDR1 SGHAT and CDR2 FQNNGV. The CDR3 length is 14 residues. CDR3 DNA sequence: TGTGCCAGTGTCACTAGCGGGGGAGCCTACGAGCAGTACTTC. It codes for CASVTSGGAYEQYF.

Many counts were recorded for this clonotype. This chain connects TRBV18 to TRBJ2-2; 7 bases are shared with TRBD1. The CDR3 sequence is 16 residues long. Looked up from germline, CDR1 is KGHSH and CDR2 is LQKENI. J lost 0 bases, V lost 4 bases, and 5 bases had no gene match. In nucleotides, the CDR3 is TGTGCCAGCTCACGGAATCAGGGGGCGAACACCGGGGAGCTGTTTTTT. It yields the protein CASSRNQGANTGELFF. Using reference TRBV18 and TRBJ2-2 for the parts outside the CDR3, the full variable domain is NAGVMQNPRHLVRRRGQEARLRCSPMKGHSHVYWYRQLPEEGLKFMVYLQKENIIDESGMPKERFSAEFPKEGPSILRIQQVVRGDSAAYFCASSRNQGANTGELFFGEGSRLTVL.

This clonotype was seen many times. The rearrangement uses TRBV6-5 and TRBJ2-2; no reliable D call. This CDR3 has 17 residues. V was shortened by 0 bases and J by 0 bases, with 11 bases between the two germline ends. The V gene's germline CDR1 is MNHEY and CDR2 SVGAGI. The CDR3 spells CASSYSFGLPNTGELFF. CDR3 nucleotide sequence: TGTGCCAGCAGTTACTCTTTCGGGCTTCCGAACACCGGGGAGCTGTTTTTT.